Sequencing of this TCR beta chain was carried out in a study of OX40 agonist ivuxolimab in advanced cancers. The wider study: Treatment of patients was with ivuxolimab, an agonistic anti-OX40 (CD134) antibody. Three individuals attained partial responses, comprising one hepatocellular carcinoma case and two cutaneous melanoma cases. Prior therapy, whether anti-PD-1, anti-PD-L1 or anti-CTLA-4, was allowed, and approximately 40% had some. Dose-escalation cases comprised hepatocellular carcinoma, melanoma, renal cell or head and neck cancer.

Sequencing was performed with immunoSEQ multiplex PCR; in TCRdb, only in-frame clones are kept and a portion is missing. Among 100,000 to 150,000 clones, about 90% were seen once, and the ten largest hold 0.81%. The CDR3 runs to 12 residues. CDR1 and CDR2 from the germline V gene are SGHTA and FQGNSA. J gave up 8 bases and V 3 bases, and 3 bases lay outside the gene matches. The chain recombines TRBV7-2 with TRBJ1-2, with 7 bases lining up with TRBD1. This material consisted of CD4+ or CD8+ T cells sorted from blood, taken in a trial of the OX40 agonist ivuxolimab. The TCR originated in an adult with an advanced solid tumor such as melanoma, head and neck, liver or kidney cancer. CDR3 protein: CASSFRQGGYTF. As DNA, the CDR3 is TGTGCCAGCAGCTTTCGACAGGGCGGCTACACCTTC.